In this sample, the clone carrying this T cell receptor (beta chain) turned up a few times. Its antigen is unidentified. The sample belongs to a study of cytomegalovirus exposure and HLA in healthy donors. Study-wide context: Drawn from HLA-typed donors, roughly 87 million unique TCRs were held in an early data release.

Study-level points and caveats: Researchers catalogued some 160 TCR beta chains as cytomegalovirus-associated. In a later analysis, a missense DCLRE1C variant was linked to TCR beta V- and J-gene trimming. Rarity marked most TCR sequences, yet some public TCRs occurred in many donors.

The PCR ran on 60 Vbeta and 13 Jbeta primers. Using immunoSEQ multiplex PCR, the repertoire was profiled, and TCRdb retains in-frame clones only, with some absent. The repertoire consists of roughly 97,000 clones, with roughly 76% occurring once and the leading ten covering about 3.7%. The V and J ends lost 4 bases and 0 bases respectively, with 14 bases between them. The CDR3 covers 15 residues. The germline V gene has CDR1 SGHRS and CDR2 YFSETQ. The V and J genes are TRBV5-1 and TRBJ2-7, with D perhaps matching TRBD1 (6 bases). The sequencing input was PBMCs. The TCR was taken from a man in his forties in good health and CMV-seronegative. DNA for the CDR3: TGCGCCAGCAGCCTACTGACAGGCAGCTCCTACGAGCAGTACTTC. Its protein is CASSLLTGSSYEQYF.